This TCR beta chain was recovered during a study of graft-versus-host responses after intestinal transplantation listed by TCRdb under 2021. Turning to the overall study: Multivisceral, liver-intestinal, or isolated intestinal transplants were received by the recipients. The cohort enrolled about two dozen intestinal transplant recipients including one retransplant, and a few patients lacking pretransplant specimens were excluded. Every recipient was given anti-thymocyte globulin induction, then maintenance tacrolimus and steroids for about three years. Rather than being sequenced by the commercial service, samples from a few later patients were sequenced in-house on an Illumina MiSeq and processed with MiXCR. A peak of at least 4% donor T cells among recipient peripheral blood mononuclear cells was the definition used for donor T cell macrochimerism. Alloreactive clones were identified by sequencing pre-transplant mixed lymphocyte reaction products and comparing them with unstimulated pre-transplant donor and recipient T cells. After intestinal transplantation, graft-versus-host and host-versus-graft alloreactive T cell clones in the graft, circulation and bone marrow were tracked using bulk TCR-beta CDR3 sequencing. What the authors observed across the whole study: In patients with donor T cell macrochimerism, the allografts had high GvH to HvG T cell clonal ratios. The conclusions were limited by the relatively low number and heterogeneity of the intestinal transplant patients. Early after transplant, peak levels of circulating GvH clones were associated with declines in HvG clones. GvH clones turned up in recipient bone marrow, with some appearing earlier in ileal mucosa or blood, a pattern consistent with an intestinal mucosal origin.

The meaning of the sample's time point label: cells obtained before transplantation from donor or recipient. In mixed lymphocyte reactions, about 200,000 CFSE-labeled pre-transplant responders were plated with about 200,000 irradiated violet-dye-labeled stimulators and cultured for 5 to 6 days. Proliferating CD3+CD4+CFSE-low and CD3+CD8+CFSE-low responder cells were FACS-sorted on a BD Influx sorter after the mixed lymphocyte reaction. Library creation used the immunoSEQ multiplex PCR assay. In most patients, genomic DNA was isolated using the Qiagen DNeasy Blood and Tissue Kit and sent frozen to Adaptive Biotechnologies for TCR sequencing. Adaptive Biotechnologies carried out high-throughput TCR-beta CDR3 sequencing of genomic DNA for most patients. In the paper's pipeline: TCR sequencing data for over 15 patients were retrieved from Adaptive's ImmunoSEQ software; three other patients were processed with MiXCR and VDJtools. To correct CD4 versus CD8 sorting errors, any sequence found in both subsets at a frequency ratio below 5:1 was removed. CDR3 nucleotide sequences shared between donor and recipient were removed because the origin of such sequences could not be assigned. Alloreactive clones required at least 2-fold expansion over unstimulated cells and minimum CFSE-low frequency of 0.002% (template counts) or 0.001% (read counts). Clones were considered mappable if detected in sequenced pre-transplant spleen, lymph node, or MLR CFSE-low populations of the donor or recipient. Cumulative frequency of alloreactive clones was calculated as a percentage of all sequences weighted by copy number. TCRdb took this table from immuneACCESS and kept in-frame rearrangements with V and J called. Such tables lack part of the clones; where checked against another copy, unresolved V genes explain under half of the gap, and the rest is unexplained. Clone size and V and J calls were adopted from that table, with D and trimming inferred from the DNA. The sample data list about 10,000 clones, and about 35% of these were observed just once. 13% of the sample comes from the top ten.

At the junction V is shortened by 3 bases and J by 6 bases; bases outside the gene matches: 14. CDR1 MNHEY and CDR2 SMNVEV are derived from the germline V gene (reference sequence). From the cysteine through the phenylalanine, the CDR3 covers 17 amino acids. CDR3 DNA is the only sequence kept; it has 51 bases, read in frame from the first base. A few counts support this clone. Base qualities are not recorded, but no much larger clone differs from it by a single base. The sample here was alloreactive CD8+ T cells from a mixed lymphocyte reaction culture, taken before intestinal transplant. Explained via the paper, the cell subset or site label denotes: CFSE-low proliferating T cells sorted from roughly 6-day pre-transplant mixed lymphocyte reaction (GvH or HvG direction). This TCR was sampled from a human patient who received an intestinal transplant. Here the chain combines TRBV27 and TRBJ2-3; 8 nucleotides in the junction match TRBD1. The CDR3 protein sequence reads: CASSFPPRSGGADTQYF. The DNA sequence reads TGTGCCAGCAGTTTCCCGCCGCGGTCAGGGGGCGCGGATACGCAGTATTTT.